This T cell receptor beta chain emerged from a study of blood T cell repertoires in COVID-19. J was trimmed by 2 bases and V by 2 bases; bases with no gene match: 10. The length of the CDR3 is 16 residues. Germline assignment: CDR1 SGHRS and CDR2 YFSETQ. Recruited during active infection, patients (from Seattle) were subsequently followed longitudinally. The data were produced by immunoSEQ multiplex PCR, yet TCRdb's version contains in-frame clones alone and is incomplete. The sample carries about 500,000 clones, 89% recorded once. The sequence was collected from a man younger than 35 with COVID-19, enrolled during active disease. The V and J genes are TRBV5-1 and TRBJ2-7; 7 bases align to TRBD2. Sequencing was done on a sample of peripheral blood. For the CDR3, the DNA is TGCGCCAGCAGCTTATCACCGGGACTAACCACCTACGAGCAGTACTTC. Protein sequence: CASSLSPGLTTYEQYF.